This is a list of T cell receptor beta chains from one sample in a study of cytomegalovirus exposure and HLA in healthy donors. Measured with immunoSEQ multiplex PCR; TCRdb has only the in-frame clones, and not every one. The data show 90,000 to 100,000 clones, 75% to 85% seen once. Sample: PBMCs. The receptor source for this set is a young man in good health and CMV-seronegative. The CDR3 runs from the conserved cysteine through the conserved F or W. D genes are given only for firm matches. Size values are once, few and many counts, or a class for expanded clones, and some rows have none.

j_call,v_call,cdr3_length,clone_size,d_call,cdr3_aa,cdr3_nt
TRBJ1-4,TRBV5-5,15,.,.,CASSLRTLDNEKLFF,TGTGCCAGCAGCTTGAGGACTCTAGATAATGAAAAACTGTTTTTT
TRBJ1-5,TRBV5-6,15,.,.,CASSLWMTGNQPQHF,TGTGCCAGCAGCCTGTGGATGACAGGCAATCAGCCCCAGCATTTT
TRBJ1-2,TRBV23-1,14,few,TRBD1,CASSQQGATYGYTF,TGCGCCAGCAGTCAACAGGGGGCGACCTATGGCTACACCTTC
TRBJ2-3,TRBV7-3,15,.,TRBD1,CASSPWDRGQDTQYF,TGTGCCAGCAGCCCTTGGGACAGGGGCCAAGATACGCAGTATTTT
TRBJ2-7,TRBV6-5,15,.,TRBD1,CASSFYGQGPYEQYF,TGTGCCAGCAGTTTCTACGGACAGGGCCCCTACGAGCAGTACTTC
TRBJ2-5,TRBV29-1,11,.,.,CSVHDRYEQYF,TGCAGCGTCCACGACAGGTATGAGCAGTACTTC
TRBJ2-3,TRBV5-1,16,.,TRBD2,CASSSLAGGSTDTQYF,TGCGCCAGCAGCTCATTAGCGGGGGGGTCTACAGATACGCAGTATTTT
TRBJ2-3,TRBV6-4,16,.,TRBD2,CASSPSPRGVPDTQYF,TGTGCCAGCAGCCCATCTCCGCGGGGGGTACCAGATACGCAGTATTTT
TRBJ1-4,TRBV18,17,.,.,CASSPRWGRNLDEKLFF,TGTGCCAGCTCACCGCGATGGGGGCGGAATTTGGATGAAAAACTGTTTTTT
TRBJ2-2,TRBV5-6,15,.,.,CASTLSLVLTGELFF,TGTGCCAGCACCTTGAGTCTAGTACTAACCGGGGAGCTGTTTTTT